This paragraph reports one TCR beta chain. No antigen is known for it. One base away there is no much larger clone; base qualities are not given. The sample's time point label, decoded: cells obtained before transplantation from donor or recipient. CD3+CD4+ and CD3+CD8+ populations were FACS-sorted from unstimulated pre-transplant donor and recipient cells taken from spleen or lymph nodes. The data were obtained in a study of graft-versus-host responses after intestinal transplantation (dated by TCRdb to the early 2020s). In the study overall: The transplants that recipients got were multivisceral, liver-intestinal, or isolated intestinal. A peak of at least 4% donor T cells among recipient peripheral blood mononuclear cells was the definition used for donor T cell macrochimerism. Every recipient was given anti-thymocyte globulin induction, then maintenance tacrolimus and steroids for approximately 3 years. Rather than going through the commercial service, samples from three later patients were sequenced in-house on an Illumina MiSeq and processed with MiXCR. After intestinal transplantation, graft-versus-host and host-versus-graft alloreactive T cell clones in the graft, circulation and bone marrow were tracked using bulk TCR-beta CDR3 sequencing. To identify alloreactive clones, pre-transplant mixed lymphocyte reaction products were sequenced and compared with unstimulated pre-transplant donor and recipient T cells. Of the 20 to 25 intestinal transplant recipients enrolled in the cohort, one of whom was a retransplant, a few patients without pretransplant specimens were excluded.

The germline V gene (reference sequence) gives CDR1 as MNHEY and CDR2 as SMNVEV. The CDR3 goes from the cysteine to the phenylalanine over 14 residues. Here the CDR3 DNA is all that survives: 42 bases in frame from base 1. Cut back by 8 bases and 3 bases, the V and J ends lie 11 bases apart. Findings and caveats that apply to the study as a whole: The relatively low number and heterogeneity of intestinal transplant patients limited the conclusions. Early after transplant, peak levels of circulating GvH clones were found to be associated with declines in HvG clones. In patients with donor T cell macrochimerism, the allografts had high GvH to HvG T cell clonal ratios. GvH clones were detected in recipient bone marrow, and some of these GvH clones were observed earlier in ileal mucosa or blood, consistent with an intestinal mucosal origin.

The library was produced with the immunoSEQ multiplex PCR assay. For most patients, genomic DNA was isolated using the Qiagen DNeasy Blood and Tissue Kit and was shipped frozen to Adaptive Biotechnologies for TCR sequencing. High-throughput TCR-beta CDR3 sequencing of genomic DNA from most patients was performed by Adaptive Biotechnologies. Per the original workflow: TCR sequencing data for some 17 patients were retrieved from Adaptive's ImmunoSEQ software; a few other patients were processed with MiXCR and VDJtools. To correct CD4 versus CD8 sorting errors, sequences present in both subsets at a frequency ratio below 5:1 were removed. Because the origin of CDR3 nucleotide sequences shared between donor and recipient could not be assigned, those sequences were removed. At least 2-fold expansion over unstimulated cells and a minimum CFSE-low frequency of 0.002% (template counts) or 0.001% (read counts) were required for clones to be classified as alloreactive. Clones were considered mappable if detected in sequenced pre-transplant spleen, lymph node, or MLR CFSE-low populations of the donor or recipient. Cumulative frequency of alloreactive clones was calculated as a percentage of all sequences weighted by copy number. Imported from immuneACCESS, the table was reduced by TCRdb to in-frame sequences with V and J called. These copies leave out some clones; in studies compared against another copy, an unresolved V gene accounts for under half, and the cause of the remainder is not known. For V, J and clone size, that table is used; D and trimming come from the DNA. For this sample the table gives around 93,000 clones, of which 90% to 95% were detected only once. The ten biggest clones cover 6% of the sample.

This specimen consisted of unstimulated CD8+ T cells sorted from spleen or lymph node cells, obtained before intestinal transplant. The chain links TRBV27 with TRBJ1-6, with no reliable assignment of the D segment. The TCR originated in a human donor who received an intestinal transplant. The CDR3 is CASGPVDYNSPLHF. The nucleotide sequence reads TGTGCCAGCGGTCCAGTGGACTATAATTCACCCCTCCACTTT.